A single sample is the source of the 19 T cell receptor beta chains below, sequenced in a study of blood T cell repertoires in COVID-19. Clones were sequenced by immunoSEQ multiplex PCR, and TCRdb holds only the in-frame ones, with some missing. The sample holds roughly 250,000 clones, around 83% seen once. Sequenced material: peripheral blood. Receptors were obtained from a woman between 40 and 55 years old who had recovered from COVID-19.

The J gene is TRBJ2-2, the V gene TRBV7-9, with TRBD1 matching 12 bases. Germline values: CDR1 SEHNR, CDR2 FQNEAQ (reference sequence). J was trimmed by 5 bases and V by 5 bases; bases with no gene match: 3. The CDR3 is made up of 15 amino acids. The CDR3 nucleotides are TGTGCCAGCAGCGAGGGACAGGGGGCGACCGGGGAGCTGTTTTTT. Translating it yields CASSEGQGATGELFF.

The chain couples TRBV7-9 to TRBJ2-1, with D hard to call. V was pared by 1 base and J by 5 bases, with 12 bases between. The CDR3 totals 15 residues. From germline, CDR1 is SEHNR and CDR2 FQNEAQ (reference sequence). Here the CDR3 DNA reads TGTGCCAGCAGCTTAGTTCAAGCAGGTAACAATGAGCAGTTCTTC. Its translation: CASSLVQAGNNEQFF.

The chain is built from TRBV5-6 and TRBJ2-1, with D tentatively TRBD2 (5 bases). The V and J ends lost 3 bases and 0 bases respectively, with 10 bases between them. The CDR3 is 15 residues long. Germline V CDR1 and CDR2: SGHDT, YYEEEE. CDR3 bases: TGTGCCAGCAGCTGGGAGCGCGACTCCTACAATGAGCAGTTCTTC. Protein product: CASSWERDSYNEQFF. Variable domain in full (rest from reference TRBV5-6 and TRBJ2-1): DAGVTQSPTHLIKTRGQQVTLRCSPKSGHDTVSWYQQALGQGPQFIFQYYEEEERQRGNFPDRFSGHQFPNYSSELNVNALLLGDSALYLCASSWERDSYNEQFFGPGTRLTVL.

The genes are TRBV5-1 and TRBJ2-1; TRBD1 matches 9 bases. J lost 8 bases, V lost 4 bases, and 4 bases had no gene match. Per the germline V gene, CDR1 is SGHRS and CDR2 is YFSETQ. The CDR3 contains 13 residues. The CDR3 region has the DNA TGCGCCAGCAGCCCGGGACAGGGCTATGAGCAGTTCTTC. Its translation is CASSPGQGYEQFF. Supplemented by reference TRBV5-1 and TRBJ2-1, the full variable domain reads KAGVTQTPRYLIKTRGQQVTLSCSPISGHRSVSWYQQTPGQGLQFLFEYFSETQRNKGNFPGRFSGRQFSNSRSEMNVSTLELGDSALYLCASSPGQGYEQFFGPGTRLTVL.

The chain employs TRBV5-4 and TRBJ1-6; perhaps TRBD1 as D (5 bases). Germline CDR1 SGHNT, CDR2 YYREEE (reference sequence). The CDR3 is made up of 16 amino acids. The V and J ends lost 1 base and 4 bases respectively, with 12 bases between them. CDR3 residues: CASSLNQGQYNSPLHF. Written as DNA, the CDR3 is TGTGCCAGCAGCTTGAATCAGGGCCAATATAATTCACCCCTCCACTTT.

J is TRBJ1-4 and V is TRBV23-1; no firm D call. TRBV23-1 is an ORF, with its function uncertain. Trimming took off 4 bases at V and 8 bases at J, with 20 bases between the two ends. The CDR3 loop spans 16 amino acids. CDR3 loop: CASSRYHPSGGEKLFF. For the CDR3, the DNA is TGCGCCAGCAGTCGCTATCACCCAAGCGGCGGAGAAAAACTGTTTTTT.

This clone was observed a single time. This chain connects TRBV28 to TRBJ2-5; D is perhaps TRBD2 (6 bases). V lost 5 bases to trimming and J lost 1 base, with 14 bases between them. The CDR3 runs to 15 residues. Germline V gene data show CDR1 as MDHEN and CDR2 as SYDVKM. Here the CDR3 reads CASSEPGVTQETQYF. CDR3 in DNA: TGTGCCAGCAGTGAGCCGGGAGTTACCCAAGAGACCCAGTACTTC.

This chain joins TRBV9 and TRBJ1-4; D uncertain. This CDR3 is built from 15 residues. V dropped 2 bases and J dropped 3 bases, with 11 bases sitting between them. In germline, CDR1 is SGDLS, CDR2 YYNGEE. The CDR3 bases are TGTGCCAGCAGCGTCTCGGGGAGACCTAATGAAAAACTGTTTTTT. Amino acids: CASSVSGRPNEKLFF.

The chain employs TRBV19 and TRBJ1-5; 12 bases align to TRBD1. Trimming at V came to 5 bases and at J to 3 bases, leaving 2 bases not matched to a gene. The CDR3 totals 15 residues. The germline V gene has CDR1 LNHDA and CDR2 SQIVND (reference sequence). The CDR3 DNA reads TGTGCCAGTAGTGGGACAGGGGGCGTCAATCAGCCCCAGCATTTT. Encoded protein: CASSGTGGVNQPQHF. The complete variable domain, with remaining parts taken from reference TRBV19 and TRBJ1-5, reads DGGITQSPKYLFRKEGQNVTLSCEQNLNHDAMYWYRQDPGQGLRLIYYSQIVNDFQKGDIAEGYSVSREKKESFPLTVTSAQKNPTAFYLCASSGTGGVNQPQHFGDGTRLSIL.

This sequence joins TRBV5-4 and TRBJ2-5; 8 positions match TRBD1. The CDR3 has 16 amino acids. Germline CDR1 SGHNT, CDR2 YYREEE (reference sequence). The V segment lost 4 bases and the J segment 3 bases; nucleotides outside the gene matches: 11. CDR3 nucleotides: TGTGCCAGCAGCGTTCCGGGACAGGAATTAAAAGAGACCCAGTACTTC. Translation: CASSVPGQELKETQYF.

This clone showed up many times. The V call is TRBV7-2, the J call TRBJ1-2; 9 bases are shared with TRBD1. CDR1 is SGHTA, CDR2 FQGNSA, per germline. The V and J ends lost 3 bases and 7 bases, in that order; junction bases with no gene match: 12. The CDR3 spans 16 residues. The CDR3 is CASSLGPGGQGSGYTF. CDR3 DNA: TGTGCCAGCAGCTTGGGCCCGGGTGGACAGGGGAGTGGCTACACCTTC.

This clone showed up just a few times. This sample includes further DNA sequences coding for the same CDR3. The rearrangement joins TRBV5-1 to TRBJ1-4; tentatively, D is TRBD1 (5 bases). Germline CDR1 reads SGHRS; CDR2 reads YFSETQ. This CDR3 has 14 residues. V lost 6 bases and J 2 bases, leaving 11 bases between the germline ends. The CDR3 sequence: CASTPDSTNEKLFF. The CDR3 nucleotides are TGCGCCAGCACTCCCGACAGCACTAATGAAAAACTGTTTTTT.

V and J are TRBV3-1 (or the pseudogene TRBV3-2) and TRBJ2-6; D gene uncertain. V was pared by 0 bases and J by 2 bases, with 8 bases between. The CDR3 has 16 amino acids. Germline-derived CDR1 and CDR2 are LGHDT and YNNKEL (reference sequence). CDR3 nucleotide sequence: TGTGCCAGCAGCCAAGATTCGTGGCCTGGGGCCAACGTCCTGACTTTC. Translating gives CASSQDSWPGANVLTF.

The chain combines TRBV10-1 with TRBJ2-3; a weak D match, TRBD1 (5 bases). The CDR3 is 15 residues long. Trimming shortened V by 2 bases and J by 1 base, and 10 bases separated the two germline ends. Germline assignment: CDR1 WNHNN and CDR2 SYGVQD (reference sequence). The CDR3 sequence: CASSEAGWGTDTQYF. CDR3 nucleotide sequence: TGCGCCAGCAGTGAGGCAGGGTGGGGCACAGATACGCAGTATTTT.

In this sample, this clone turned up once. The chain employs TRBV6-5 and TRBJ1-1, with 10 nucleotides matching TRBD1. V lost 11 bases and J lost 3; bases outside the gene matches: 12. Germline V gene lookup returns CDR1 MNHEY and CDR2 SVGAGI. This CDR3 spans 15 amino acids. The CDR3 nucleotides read TGTGCCGGAGGGGACAGGGGTCTTCGTGACACTGAAGCTTTCTTT. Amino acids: CAGGDRGLRDTEAFF.

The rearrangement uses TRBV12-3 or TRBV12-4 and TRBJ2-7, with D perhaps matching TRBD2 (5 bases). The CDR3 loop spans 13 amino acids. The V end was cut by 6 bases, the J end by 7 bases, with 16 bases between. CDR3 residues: CASSLSPRGEQYF. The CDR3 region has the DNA TGTGCCAGCAGCCTAAGCCCGAGAGGGGAGCAGTACTTC.

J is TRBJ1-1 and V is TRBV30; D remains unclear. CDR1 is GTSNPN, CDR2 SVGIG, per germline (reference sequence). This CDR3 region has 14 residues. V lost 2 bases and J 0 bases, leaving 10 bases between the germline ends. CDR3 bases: TGTGCCTGGAGTCCCGGACTCATGAACACTGAAGCTTTCTTT. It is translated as CAWSPGLMNTEAFF.

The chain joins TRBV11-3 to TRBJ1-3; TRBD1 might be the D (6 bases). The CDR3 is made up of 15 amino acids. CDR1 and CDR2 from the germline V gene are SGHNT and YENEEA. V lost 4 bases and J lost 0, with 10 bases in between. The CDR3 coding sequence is TGTGCCAGCAGCTACAGGGAGAGCTCTGGAAACACCATATATTTT. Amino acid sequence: CASSYRESSGNTIYF.

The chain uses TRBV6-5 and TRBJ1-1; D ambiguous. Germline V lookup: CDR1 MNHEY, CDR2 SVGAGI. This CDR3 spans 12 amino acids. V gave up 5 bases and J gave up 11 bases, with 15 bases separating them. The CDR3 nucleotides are TGTGCCAGCAGTCACGGATCTGCGGCTGCTTTCTTT. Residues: CASSHGSAAAFF.